This T cell receptor beta chain emerged from a study of blood T cell repertoires in COVID-19. Study-wide background: Sources were T cells, B-cell-depleted T cells, or PBMCs; the material itself was cDNA or gDNA.

Seattle patients were enrolled while actively infected and followed longitudinally. Original processing methods: Reference gene primer amplification gave estimated nucleated cell counts. Generated by immunoSEQ multiplex PCR, the TCRdb table keeps only in-frame clones and is missing some. V, J and clone size reflect that table, while D and trimming were determined from the DNA. The repertoire has about 270,000 clones, 86% of them found once; the top ten carry less than 15%. Trimming pared 4 bases from V and 1 base from J, leaving 10 bases between. Germline CDR1 LGHDT, CDR2 YNNKEL (reference sequence). There are 14 residues in the CDR3.

The chain uses TRBV3-1 (or the pseudogene TRBV3-2) and TRBJ1-1; perhaps TRBD1 as D (6 bases). This receptor was taken from a woman in her sixties or seventies with COVID-19, enrolled during active disease. The sequenced material came from peripheral blood. The CDR3 protein is CASSLGTPNTEAFF. The CDR3 nucleotides read TGTGCCAGCAGCCTTGGGACACCGAACACTGAAGCTTTCTTT.